This is a list of T cell receptor beta chains from one sample in a study of T cell responses to AZD1222 COVID-19 vaccine. Generated by immunoSEQ multiplex PCR, the TCRdb table keeps only in-frame clones and is missing some. Among 150,000 to 200,000 clones, around 90% were seen once, and the ten largest hold 1.5% to 2%. Sequenced material: peripheral blood, taken on day 0 of AZD1222 vaccination. The receptors here all came from an adult in good health. The CDR3 runs from the conserved cysteine through the conserved F or W. D genes are given only for firm matches. Not all rows give a size; the values are once, few, many and, for expanded clones, a class.

v_call	clone_size	j_call	cdr3_length	d_call	cdr3_nt	cdr3_aa
TRBV7-2	once	TRBJ1-3	13	NA	TGTGCCAGCAGCTCGGGGCCTGGAAACACCATATATTTT	CASSSGPGNTIYF
TRBV6-1	NA	TRBJ1-5	16	NA	TGTGCCAGCAGTGTCAGGGGAGGGACTGGCGATCAGCCCCAGCATTTT	CASSVRGGTGDQPQHF
TRBV5-1	few	TRBJ2-5	17	NA	TGCGCCAGCAGCTTGGTTTCAGGGATGGGAGAACAAGAGACCCAGTACTTC	CASSLVSGMGEQETQYF
TRBV4-1	NA	TRBJ2-1	13	NA	TGCGCCAGCAGACCGTATGGGAACAATGAGCAGTTCTTC	CASRPYGNNEQFF
TRBV5-6	once	TRBJ1-1	14	NA	TGTGCCAGCAGCTTGCCTGGGGTGAACACTGAAGCTTTCTTT	CASSLPGVNTEAFF
TRBV5-1	NA	TRBJ2-5	15	TRBD2	TGCGCCAGCAGCCCCGGGACTAGCGGGGGAGGGACCCAGTACTTC	CASSPGTSGGGTQYF
TRBV6-5	NA	TRBJ1-1	12	NA	TGTGCCAGCGGCCCTCCGACGACTGAAGCTTTCTTT	CASGPPTTEAFF
TRBV4-2	NA	TRBJ1-5	17	TRBD1	TGTGCCAGCAGCCAAGATAGCGCAGGGGGCATACAGCAGCCCCAGCATTTT	CASSQDSAGGIQQPQHF
TRBV7-3	few	TRBJ2-2	15	TRBD2	TGTGCCAGCAGCTCTAGCGGGGGGGCCACCGGGGAGCTGTTTTTT	CASSSSGGATGELFF
TRBV5-4	NA	TRBJ2-1	15	NA	TGTGCCAGCAGCTTGGAAGGGGGGACGAGGAATGAGCAGTTCTTC	CASSLEGGTRNEQFF
TRBV6-2/TRBV6-3	NA	TRBJ2-5	18	TRBD2	TGTGCCAGCAGTTACTCGATGCGGGAGGGGTTTCGTTGGGAGACCCAGTACTTC	CASSYSMREGFRWETQYF
TRBV12-5	NA	TRBJ1-1	15	NA	TGTGCTAGTGGACCTATCAGGGAAATGAACACTGAAGCTTTCTTT	CASGPIREMNTEAFF
TRBV7-6	NA	TRBJ1-4	15	NA	TGTGCCAGCAGCCAACAGGGAGGGGGTAATGAAAAACTGTTTTTT	CASSQQGGGNEKLFF
TRBV12-3/TRBV12-4	NA	TRBJ2-1	13	NA	TGTGCCAGCAGTTTCGCACTAGAGCGCTGGCAGTTCTTC	CASSFALERWQFF
TRBV3-1/TRBV3-2	NA	TRBJ2-3	13	NA	TGTGCCAGCAGCCAGCGGAGGGCAGATACGCAGTATTTT	CASSQRRADTQYF
TRBV6-1	NA	TRBJ2-1	15	TRBD2	TGTGCCAGCAGTGAATTGGCGGGAGGATCCAATGAGCAGTTCTTC	CASSELAGGSNEQFF
TRBV9	NA	TRBJ2-3	15	NA	TGTGCCAGCAGCGTAGGCGGAGCTAGCACAGATACGCAGTATTTT	CASSVGGASTDTQYF
TRBV7-7	NA	TRBJ2-1	15	NA	TGTGCTAGCAGCCTGGACTCGAGCTCCTACAATGAGCAGTTCTTC	CASSLDSSSYNEQFF
TRBV2	NA	TRBJ2-5	10	NA	TGTGCCAGCAGCTGGGAGACCCAGTACTTC	CASSWETQYF
TRBV7-8	NA	TRBJ2-1	15	TRBD2	TGTGCCAGCAGCCGGAGGACTAGCGGGAGTTATGAGCAGTTCTTC	CASSRRTSGSYEQFF
TRBV5-1	NA	TRBJ1-5	13	NA	TGCGCCAGCAGCTCCTCCCCCAATCAGCCCCAGCATTTT	CASSSSPNQPQHF
TRBV10-1	NA	TRBJ1-1	14	TRBD1	TGCGCCAGCAGTGGGGGGACAGGGGGGACTGAAGCTTTCTTT	CASSGGTGGTEAFF
TRBV19	once	TRBJ1-2	14	NA	TGTGCCAGTAGGAAAACGGGGACGGGCTATGGCTACACCTTC	CASRKTGTGYGYTF
TRBV7-8	once	TRBJ2-6	15	NA	TGTGCCAGCAGCTTTCTTGGTGACGGGGCCAACGTCCTGACTTTC	CASSFLGDGANVLTF
TRBV5-1	NA	TRBJ1-2	17	TRBD1	TGCGCCAGCAGCTTCGGGGAGGGACAGGGATTTAACTATGGCTACACCTTC	CASSFGEGQGFNYGYTF
TRBV11-2	once	TRBJ1-2	12	NA	TGTGCCAGCAGCCCAGAGGGGAGGGGCTACACCTTC	CASSPEGRGYTF
TRBV19	NA	TRBJ1-4	14	TRBD1	TGTGCCAGTACGCTACAGGGGATTGCGGGGACTCTGTTTTTT	CASTLQGIAGTLFF
TRBV19	NA	TRBJ1-5	13	NA	TGTGCCAGTAGTTTTGGGGGGGAGCAGCCCCAGCATTTT	CASSFGGEQPQHF
TRBV28	NA	TRBJ1-1	12	NA	TGTGCCAGCAGTTTAATGAACACTGAAGCTTTCTTT	CASSLMNTEAFF
TRBV7-2	NA	TRBJ1-1	15	NA	TGTGCCAGCAGCTTAGTGGGACGTTGGAACACTGAAGCTTTCTTT	CASSLVGRWNTEAFF
TRBV6-5	NA	TRBJ1-3	16	NA	TGTGCCAGCAGTTACACACAGGGCTCCATTGGAAACACCATATATTTT	CASSYTQGSIGNTIYF
TRBV29-1	NA	TRBJ2-7	13	NA	TGCAGCGTTGAAGATCAGAGGGGCTACGAGCAGTACTTC	CSVEDQRGYEQYF
TRBV7-2	NA	TRBJ1-5	17	NA	TGTGCCAGCAGCCCCGGGATGGGGGGCAGAAGCAATCAGCCCCAGCATTTT	CASSPGMGGRSNQPQHF
TRBV29-1	NA	TRBJ2-2	13	NA	TGCAGCGTTGGAGGGGCTTTTACCGGGGAGCTGTTTTTT	CSVGGAFTGELFF
TRBV5-5	NA	TRBJ2-1	16	NA	TGTGCCAGCAGCTGGATAGCGGAGAGCTCCTACAATGAGCAGTTCTTC	CASSWIAESSYNEQFF
TRBV7-2	NA	TRBJ2-7	14	NA	TGTGCCAGCAGTCCCAATTCCGCCCTCTACGAGCAGTACTTC	CASSPNSALYEQYF
TRBV30	NA	TRBJ1-4	16	NA	TGTGCCTGGAGCCTCGCGGGGCCGGGGGCTAATGAAAAACTGTTTTTT	CAWSLAGPGANEKLFF
TRBV11-2	few	TRBJ1-5	15	NA	TGTGCCAGCAGCTTAGATCTCCGGATCAATCAGCCCCAGCATTTT	CASSLDLRINQPQHF
TRBV2	NA	TRBJ2-5	16	TRBD1	TGTGCCAGCAGTGATAATTATGGGACAGGGGGTGAGACCCAGTACTTC	CASSDNYGTGGETQYF
TRBV7-3	NA	TRBJ2-1	13	TRBD1	TGTGCCAGCAGCCCAAACCGGGACAGGAGGCAGTTCTTC	CASSPNRDRRQFF
TRBV11-2	NA	TRBJ2-1	11	NA	TGTGCCAGCAGCACTTACAATGAGCAGTTCTTC	CASSTYNEQFF
TRBV5-1	NA	TRBJ1-2	14	NA	TGCGCCAGCAGCTTGTCCGGACAGATCTATGGCTACACCTTC	CASSLSGQIYGYTF
TRBV2	once	TRBJ1-6	12	NA	TGTGCCAGCGCAAAACTTAATTCACCCCTCCACTTT	CASAKLNSPLHF
TRBV19	NA	TRBJ2-2	14	NA	TGTGCCAGTAACGCGCCAGGCGACACCGGGGAGCTGTTTTTT	CASNAPGDTGELFF
TRBV21-1	NA	TRBJ2-5	15	NA	TGTGCCAGCAGCAATAGGGAAGGGGTTGGAGAGACCCAGTACTTC	CASSNREGVGETQYF
TRBV6-2/TRBV6-3	NA	TRBJ1-5	15	TRBD1	TGTGCCAGCAGCCTAACAGGGGGCGGCAATCAGCCCCAGCATTTT	CASSLTGGGNQPQHF
TRBV6-5	NA	TRBJ1-1	13	NA	TGTGCCAGCAGGACGGGACGAAACACTGAAGCTTTCTTT	CASRTGRNTEAFF
TRBV11-2	few	TRBJ2-2	13	TRBD2	TGTGCCACCAGCGGGAGGAACACCGGGGAGCTGTTTTTT	CATSGRNTGELFF
TRBV7-9	few	TRBJ1-4	15	NA	TGTGCCAGCAGCTCTAGGGTGGTTGAGAGAGAAAAACTGTTTTTT	CASSSRVVEREKLFF
TRBV28	NA	TRBJ1-6	12	NA	TGTGCCAGCAGTTTCCCGAATTCACCCCTCCACTTT	CASSFPNSPLHF